This T cell receptor (beta chain) derives from a study of T cell repertoires in cytomegalovirus infection. Study background: Indicated by public TCR beta signatures were CMV infection and matching HLA type. Study conclusions and caveats: It was HLA-C-restricted CMV-specific TCR beta clonotypes that dominated the response ex vivo. Identification of carriers of CMV plus the relevant HLA was performed using cumulative public TCR beta family frequency.

V shed 6 bases, J shed 6 bases, and the junction held 9 bases outside the gene matches. The CDR3 is 16 amino acids. TCRdb independently ran MiXCR on the reads; one entry per CDR3 protein. The table includes around 310,000 distinct CDR3 sequences, under 20% detected once. This clonotype has only a few counts. Its antigen is unknown. The sequenced sample consisted of PBMCs. This sequence originates from a human donor in good health (CMV status not recorded). Some clones in this sample may be carry-over from other donors' samples. The genes are TRBV12-3 or TRBV12-4 and TRBJ1-5; 12 nucleotides agree with TRBD1. CDR3 region: CASSSSRDRGRQPQHF. For the CDR3, the DNA is TGTGCCAGCAGCTCGTCGCGGGACAGGGGGCGTCAGCCCCAGCATTTT.